These 27 T cell receptor beta chains share one sample of origin, sequenced in a study of shared clonotypes between healthy human individuals. Method: immunoSEQ multiplex PCR; TCRdb's copy keeps in-frame clones and lacks some. The sample includes about half a million clones, around 85% seen only once; the top ten take about 12%. Sequencing used PBMCs. The receptors come from a woman aged 40 to 50 in good health. Some clones in this sample may be carry-over from other donors' samples.

In the case of this clone: The same CDR3 arises from other DNA sequences in this sample as well. The chain combines TRBV18 with TRBJ1-2; D call uncertain. V was trimmed by 2 bases and J by 3 bases, leaving 7 bases between them. Looked up from germline, CDR1 is KGHSH and CDR2 is LQKENI. The CDR3 extends over 13 amino acids. The CDR3 DNA sequence: TGTGCCAGCTCACCAAGGGCAGACTATGGCTACACCTTC. It codes for CASSPRADYGYTF. The whole variable domain, filled in from reference TRBV18 and TRBJ1-2, reads NAGVMQNPRHLVRRRGQEARLRCSPMKGHSHVYWYRQLPEEGLKFMVYLQKENIIDESGMPKERFSAEFPKEGPSILRIQQVVRGDSAAYFCASSPRADYGYTFGSGTRLTVV.

A note on this clone: A far larger clone is one base from this, pointing to a likely read error. This same CDR3 is encoded by further DNA sequences in the sample. The rearrangement joins TRBV29-1 to TRBJ2-3; possibly TRBD1 for D (6 bases). The CDR3 is 14 amino acids. Germline V gene lookup returns CDR1 SQVTM and CDR2 ANQGSEA. Trimming cost V 5 bases and J 5 bases, with 17 bases left between them. The CDR3 loop is CSVLGGPEVDTQYF. The CDR3, as DNA: TGCAGCGTTTTAGGGGGTCCTGAGGTAGATACGCAGTATTTT.

The table lists this clone with a few counts. V and J are TRBV28 and TRBJ2-2; tentatively, D is TRBD1 or TRBD2 (5 bases each). The CDR3 covers 16 residues. Trimming shortened V by 0 bases and J by 6 bases, and 14 bases separated the two germline ends. CDR1 is MDHEN and CDR2 is SYDVKM in the germline V gene. Written as DNA, the CDR3 is TGTGCCAGCAGTTTATGGGACTTATTGGGGGCCGGGGAGCTGTTTTTT. Encoded protein: CASSLWDLLGAGELFF.

The J gene is TRBJ2-2, the V gene TRBV2; 8 bases are a match to TRBD1. Looked up from germline, CDR1 is SNHLY and CDR2 is FYNNEI. V gave up 6 bases and J gave up 4 bases; unmatched junction bases: 7. There are 15 residues in the CDR3. Written as DNA, the CDR3 is TGTGCCAGCAGCGACAGGGGCGAGGGCACCGGGGAGCTGTTTTTT. It codes for CASSDRGEGTGELFF.

The V gene is TRBV11-3, the J gene TRBJ1-1; the D is unclear. CDR1 and CDR2 (germline): SGHNT, YENEEA. Trimming took 1 base from V and 0 from J, leaving 9 bases between them. CDR3 length: 15 residues. The CDR3, as DNA: TGTGCCAGCAGCTTAGCTGCCGCCATGAACACTGAAGCTTTCTTT. This codes for CASSLAAAMNTEAFF. The entire variable domain, with the rest obtained from reference TRBV11-3 and TRBJ1-1, is as follows: EAGVVQSPRYKIIEKKQPVAFWCNPISGHNTLYWYLQNLGQGPELLIRYENEEAVDDSQLPKDRFSAERLKGVDSTLKIQPAELGDSAVYLCASSLAAAMNTEAFFGQGTRLTVV.

The genes are TRBV29-1 and TRBJ2-1, with D possibly TRBD2 on 6 matching bases. CDR3 length equals 13 residues. CDR1 and CDR2 (germline): SQVTM, ANQGSEA. Trimming left V 4 bases short and J 5 bases short, with 12 bases between. CDR3 DNA sequence: TGCAGCGTTGTTATAGCGGAACACAATGAGCAGTTCTTC. It yields the protein CSVVIAEHNEQFF.

J is TRBJ2-2 and V is TRBV6-6; unclear D gene. Trimming left V 2 bases short and J 6 bases short, with 10 bases between. Germline values: CDR1 MNHNY, CDR2 SVGAGI (reference sequence). This CDR3 comprises 14 residues. The CDR3 sequence: CASSYAARSGELFF. The CDR3 region has the DNA TGTGCCAGCAGTTACGCCGCTAGGTCCGGGGAGCTGTTTTTT.

This clone was seen only a few times. This sequence is one base from a far larger clone and is likely a read error. The chain's CDR3 is CASSWAGEGNRPQHF. As DNA, the CDR3 is TGTGCCAGCAGTTGGGCAGGGGAGGGCAATCGGCCCCAGCATTTT. The chain couples TRBV28 to TRBJ1-5; D is perhaps TRBD1 (6 bases). The CDR3 is 15 residues long. Germline V gene lookup returns CDR1 MDHEN and CDR2 SYDVKM.

The rearrangement joins TRBV2 to TRBJ2-3; 10 bases agree with TRBD1. Germline values: CDR1 SNHLY, CDR2 FYNNEI. The V segment lost 6 bases and the J segment 3 bases; nucleotides outside the gene matches: 6. This CDR3 contains 15 residues. CDR3 sequence reads: CASSPWTGGTDTQYF. The CDR3 region has the DNA TGTGCCAGCAGCCCCTGGACAGGGGGGACAGATACGCAGTATTTT.

The chain links TRBV5-8 to TRBJ2-7; no firm D call. V lost 1 base, J lost 1 base, and 9 bases lay in between. Per germline, CDR1 SGHTS and CDR2 YDEGEE. This CDR3 has 14 residues. Here the CDR3 DNA reads TGTGCCAGCAGCTTGCACGAAAATTCCTACGAGCAGTACTTC. Translation: CASSLHENSYEQYF.

A single count supports this clone. A single base is all that separates this from a far larger clone, so a read error is likely. The same CDR3 is also encoded by other DNA sequences in this sample. The chain couples TRBV30 to TRBJ1-2, with unresolved D. This CDR3 spans 14 amino acids. Germline CDR1 is GTSNPN and CDR2 is SVGIG (reference sequence). The CDR3 here is CAWSVGPSFYGYTF. The CDR3 DNA reads as TGTGCCTGGAGTGTCGGGCCTTCCTTCTATGGCTACACCTTT.

Comments on this clone: A far larger clone is a single base away, which makes a read error likely. This specimen includes other DNA sequences encoding the same CDR3. The rearrangement links TRBV7-9 to TRBJ2-5; the match to TRBD2 covers 12 bases. This CDR3 has 15 residues. The germline V gene has CDR1 SEHNR and CDR2 FQNEAQ (reference sequence). V gave up 9 bases and J gave up 5 bases; unmatched junction bases: 10. CDR3 amino acids: CASTILAGGGETQYF. The CDR3 DNA sequence: TGTGCCAGTACGATACTAGCGGGAGGAGGTGAGACCCAGTACTTC.

The rearrangement links TRBV7-2 to TRBJ1-4; D perhaps matches TRBD1 (5 bases). The CDR3 has 13 amino acids. Trimming left V 2 bases short and J 8 bases short, with 9 bases between. From germline, CDR1 is SGHTA and CDR2 FQGNSA. The CDR3 loop reads CASSLPGGEKLFF. Here the CDR3 DNA reads TGTGCCAGCAGCTTACCTGGGGGAGAAAAACTGTTTTTT.

Comment on this clone: This probably arose from a read error, given a far larger clone one base away. The chain is built from TRBV6-1 and TRBJ1-2; maybe TRBD1 (5 bases). V lost 6 bases to trimming and J lost 7 bases, with 21 bases between them. CDR3 length: 15 amino acids. CDR1 and CDR2 from the germline V gene are MNHNS and SASEGT. The CDR3 spells CASSVADGHQCGYTF. The CDR3 nucleotides read TGTGCCAGCAGCGTAGCGGACGGACATCAATGTGGCTACACCTTC.

A remark on this clone: The identical CDR3 is also encoded by other nucleotide sequences in the sample. CDR3 nucleotide sequence: TGTGCCAGCAGCTTGGCAGGGGGCTTGGATACGCAGTATTTT. Translating it yields CASSLAGGLDTQYF. This chain uses TRBV7-2 with TRBJ2-3; TRBD1 matches at 8 bases. CDR1 SGHTA and CDR2 FQGNSA come from the germline V gene. The V and J ends lost 3 bases and 6 bases, in that order; junction bases with no gene match: 5. The CDR3 contains 14 residues.

The chain uses TRBV7-2 and TRBJ2-1; a possible D gene is TRBD2 (6 bases). Deletions cut 4 bases from V and 2 bases from J, with 12 bases between. The CDR3 is 15 amino acids. In germline, CDR1 is SGHTA, CDR2 FQGNSA. DNA of the CDR3: TGTGCCAGCAGCTGGGCGGGACTTACCTACAATGAGCAGTTCTTC. Amino acids: CASSWAGLTYNEQFF.

The chain links TRBV7-9 to TRBJ2-1; 13 nucleotides match TRBD2. Germline loops: CDR1 SEHNR, CDR2 FQNEAQ (reference sequence). There are 19 residues in the CDR3. The trim removed 4 bases at V and 4 bases at J, leaving 13 bases unmatched. DNA of the CDR3: TGTGCCAGCAGCTCCCCGCACCCATCGACTAGCGGGAGGTACAATGAGCAGTTCTTC. Protein product: CASSSPHPSTSGRYNEQFF. The full variable domain, completed using reference TRBV7-9 and TRBJ2-1, is DTGVSQNPRHKITKRGQNVTFRCDPISEHNRLYWYRQTLGQGPEFLTYFQNEAQLEKSRLLSDRFSAERPKGSFSTLEIQRTEQGDSAMYLCASSSPHPSTSGRYNEQFFGPGTRLTVL.

The chain is built from TRBV25-1 and TRBJ2-1; TRBD2 matches 7 bases. This CDR3 is built from 18 residues. The V and J ends lost 0 bases and 0 bases, in that order; junction bases with no gene match: 8. Per the germline V gene, CDR1 is MGHDK and CDR2 is SYGVNS. CDR3 nucleotides: TGTGCCAGCAGTGAATACGGGTCCGGGGGGAGCTCCTACAATGAGCAGTTCTTC. Amino acids: CASSEYGSGGSSYNEQFF.

V gene TRBV29-1 combines with J gene TRBJ2-3; possibly TRBD2 for D (6 bases). Between the trimmed V and J ends, which lost 6 bases and 4 bases, there was a span of 17 bases. Germline V gene lookup returns CDR1 SQVTM and CDR2 ANQGSEA. The CDR3 spans 14 residues. CDR3 DNA: TGCAGCGTCGTGACTAGTTTCGGGGCAGATACGCAGTATTTT. Its protein product is CSVVTSFGADTQYF.

The chain employs TRBV28 and TRBJ2-7; D remains ambiguous. The V end was cut by 3 bases, the J end by 2 bases, with 8 bases between. Looked up from germline, CDR1 is MDHEN and CDR2 is SYDVKM. The CDR3 covers 13 residues. CDR3 sequence: CASSFQPAYEQYF. CDR3 nucleotide sequence: TGTGCCAGCAGTTTTCAACCTGCCTACGAGCAGTACTTC. Looking up the rest from reference TRBV28 and TRBJ2-7 gives the full variable domain: DVKVTQSSRYLVKRTGEKVFLECVQDMDHENMFWYRQDPGLGLRLIYFSYDVKMKEKGDIPEGYSVSREKKERFSLILESASTNQTSMYLCASSFQPAYEQYFGPGTRLTVT.

The gene calls are TRBV6-1 and TRBJ2-4, with D tentatively TRBD2 (5 bases). Trimming pared 5 bases from V and 9 bases from J, leaving 14 bases between. CDR3 length: 13 residues. Germline assignment: CDR1 MNHNS and CDR2 SASEGT. The CDR3 DNA reads as TGTGCCAGCAGTACTAGGACTCGGGGCATTCAGTACTTC. Encoded protein: CASSTRTRGIQYF.

Worth noting for this clone: At the DNA level, this CDR3 is encoded by other sequences in the same sample as well. CDR3 DNA: TGTGCCAGCAGCTTCGGGACAGAAGAGACCCAGTACTTC. It is translated as CASSFGTEETQYF. V and J are TRBV5-5 and TRBJ2-5; the match to TRBD1 covers 7 bases. V gave up 2 bases and J gave up 3 bases; unmatched junction bases: 1. The CDR3 runs 13 residues. Germline CDR1 reads SGHKS; CDR2 reads YYEKEE (reference sequence).

The chain couples TRBV18 to TRBJ2-2; D not certain. V was pared by 1 base and J by 2 bases, with 8 bases between. The CDR3 extends over 15 amino acids. Germline assignment: CDR1 KGHSH and CDR2 LQKENI. CDR3 in DNA: TGTGCCAGCTCACCACAGAGTACCAACACCGGGGAGCTGTTTTTT. Translating gives CASSPQSTNTGELFF.

The CDR3 coding sequence is TGTGCCAGCTTTAAGGGGACAGGGGACTATGGCTACACCTTC. The encoded protein is CASFKGTGDYGYTF. The chain has TRBV5-4 and TRBJ1-2; 10 nucleotides line up with TRBD1. V was pared by 7 bases and J by 3 bases, with 6 bases of the junction left unmatched. CDR1 is SGHNT, CDR2 YYREEE, per germline (reference sequence). CDR3 length: 14 amino acids.

About this clone: A far larger clone is only one base removed, so a read error is likely. This sample includes further DNA sequences coding for the same CDR3. CDR3 DNA sequence: TGTGCCAGCAGTGTCAACAATGAGCAGTTCTTC. Protein: CASSVNNEQFF. The rearrangement uses TRBV25-1 and TRBJ2-1; D ambiguous. Germline V gene data show CDR1 as MGHDK and CDR2 as SYGVNS. The V end lost 4 bases, the J end lost 5 bases, and 3 bases lay between the germline ends. The CDR3 spans 11 residues.

V and J are TRBV30 and TRBJ2-1, with TRBD2 matching 16 bases. CDR1 is GTSNPN and CDR2 is SVGIG in the germline V gene (reference sequence). The V gene end was trimmed by 3 bases and the J gene end by 1 base; junction bases not matched to a gene: 3. This CDR3 is 17 amino acids long. The CDR3 loop reads CAWSRGLAGGSYNEQFF. DNA for the CDR3: TGTGCCTGGAGCCGGGGACTAGCGGGAGGGTCCTACAATGAGCAGTTCTTC.

A few counts support this clone. The V gene is TRBV19, the J gene TRBJ1-4; 10 positions match TRBD1. The germline V gene has CDR1 LNHDA and CDR2 SQIVND (reference sequence). Germline trimming cut 5 bases from V and 6 bases from J; bases unmatched to any gene: 9. This CDR3 is 16 amino acids long. CDR3 region: CASSSGTGTGDEKLFF. In DNA, the CDR3 is TGTGCCAGTAGTTCGGGGACCGGGACAGGGGATGAAAAACTGTTTTTT.